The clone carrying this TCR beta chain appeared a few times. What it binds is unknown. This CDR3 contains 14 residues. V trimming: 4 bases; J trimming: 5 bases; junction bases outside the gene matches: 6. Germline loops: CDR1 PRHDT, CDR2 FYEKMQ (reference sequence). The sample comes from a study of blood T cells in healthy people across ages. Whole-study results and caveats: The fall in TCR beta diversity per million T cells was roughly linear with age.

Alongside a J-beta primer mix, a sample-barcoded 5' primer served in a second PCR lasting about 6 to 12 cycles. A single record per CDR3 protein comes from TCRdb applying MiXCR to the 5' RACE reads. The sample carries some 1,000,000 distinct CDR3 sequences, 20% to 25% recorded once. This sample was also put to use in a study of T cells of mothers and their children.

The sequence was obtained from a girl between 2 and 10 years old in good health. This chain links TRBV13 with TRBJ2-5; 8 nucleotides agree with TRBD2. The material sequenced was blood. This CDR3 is CASSSRGGNETQYF. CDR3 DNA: TGTGCCAGCAGCTCTCGGGGGGGTAATGAGACCCAGTACTTC.